What follows is one T cell receptor beta chain and its context. This specimen belongs to a study of blood T cell repertoires in COVID-19. Study context: COVID-19 samples from acute and convalescent phases originated in the United States, Italy and Spain.

Clones were sequenced by immunoSEQ multiplex PCR, and TCRdb holds only the in-frame ones, with some missing. This table holds about 210,000 clones, around 81% found once. Per the germline V gene, CDR1 is MNHGY and CDR2 is SVAAGI. The CDR3 runs 15 residues. V was clipped by 4 bases and J by 1 base; unmatched bases: 3. The chain carries TRBV6-9 and TRBJ1-4, with TRBD1 identical over 7 bases. What was sequenced was PBMCs or T cells enriched from blood (not recorded which). This receptor was taken from a young man with acute COVID-19. The CDR3 protein is CASSWTGGTNEKLFF. In nucleotides, the CDR3 is TGTGCCAGCAGTTGGACAGGCGGAACTAATGAAAAACTGTTTTTT.